This T cell receptor beta chain was sequenced during a study of lymphopenia after photon versus proton radiotherapy. The data were produced by immunoSEQ multiplex PCR, yet TCRdb's version contains in-frame clones alone and is incomplete. The sample holds under 75,000 clones, approximately 90% seen once. Study-wide findings and caveats: After lymphocyte nadir, photon-treated repertoires showed oligoclonal expansion, especially CD8+ Temra. Photon-treated patients lost naive T cells and TCR diversity; proton-treated stayed stable.

Trimming cost V 1 base and J 5 bases, with 24 bases left between them. Germline CDR1 MDHEN, CDR2 SYDVKM. This CDR3 is 19 amino acids long. In the case of this clone: Its antigen is not known.

The sample consisted of peripheral blood, taken from a patient treated with photon-based radiotherapy. The sequence came from a woman aged 40 to 50 with cholangiocarcinoma. The chain combines TRBV28 with TRBJ1-5; D is possibly TRBD1 (5 bases). Here the CDR3 reads CASSLYYRRQGRPHQPQHF. DNA for the CDR3: TGTGCCAGCAGTTTATATTATCGTAGGCAGGGTAGGCCCCATCAGCCCCAGCATTTT.